In this sample, the clone carrying this T cell receptor beta chain turned up once. Its matching antigen is unknown. This entry comes from a study of vaccination and CD4 T cells after COVID-19. Study context: Post-COVID draws followed diagnosis by a median roughly 99 days (range 35 to 161). Findings and caveats of the study: Convalescent patients had 304 of 307 vaccine-specific clones showing spike mono-reactivity. Post-infection sampling omitted early timepoints and covered relatively few convalescent patients. Convalescent patients had a median about 90% of reactive clones appearing only post-vaccination.

The Oncomine TCR Beta short-read assay was applied to DNA of cultured CD4+ T cells. TCRdb re-analysed the PCR reads in MiXCR, keeping a single row per CDR3 protein. The profile shows 20,000 to 25,000 distinct CDR3 sequences, 45% to 65% of them singletons. The treatment here: approximately 9-day PBMC culture with coronavirus spike peptide pools or control peptides (ViraFEST assay). The CDR3 sequence is 18 residues long. The J segment lost 0 bases and the V segment lost 8 bases, leaving 14 bases of the junction unmatched. The germline V gene has CDR1 MNHNS and CDR2 SASEGT. The TCR comes from a human donor who had recovered from COVID-19. V usage is TRBV6-1 and J usage is TRBJ2-1; the match to TRBD2 covers 9 bases. The source material was CD4+ T cells from blood, cultured in vitro. CDR3 sequence reads: CASRLEGGRALSYNEQFF. In DNA, the CDR3 is TGTGCCAGCCGCCTCGAGGGCGGGAGGGCCCTCTCCTACAATGAGCAGTTCTTC.